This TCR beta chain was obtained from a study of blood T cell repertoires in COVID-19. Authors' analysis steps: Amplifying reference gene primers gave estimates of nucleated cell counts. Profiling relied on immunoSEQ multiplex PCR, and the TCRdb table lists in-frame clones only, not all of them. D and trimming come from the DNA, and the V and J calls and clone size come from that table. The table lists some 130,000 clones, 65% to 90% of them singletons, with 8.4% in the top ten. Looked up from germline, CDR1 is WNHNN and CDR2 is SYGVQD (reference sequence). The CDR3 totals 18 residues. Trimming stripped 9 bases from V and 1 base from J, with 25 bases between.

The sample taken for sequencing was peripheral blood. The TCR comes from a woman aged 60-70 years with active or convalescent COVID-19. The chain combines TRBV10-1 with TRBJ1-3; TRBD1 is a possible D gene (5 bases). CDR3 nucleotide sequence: TGCGCCAGTGAACTCCAGGGTATGAACCTCGATTCTGGAAACACCATATATTTT. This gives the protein CASELQGMNLDSGNTIYF.